The TCR beta chain under discussion was sequenced for a study of post-analysis software for immune sequencing data (dated by TCRdb to about 2015). As for the study more broadly: Relapsing-remitting, secondary progressive and progressive-relapsing multiple sclerosis were recorded as disease courses, and subtype annotation was lacking for some patients. The patient repertoires were set against around ten previously published healthy control repertoires from donors whose ages ranged from about 6 to 25 years. A subset of samples was prepared in parallel using single-end sample barcoding, then pooled and co-amplified after Illumina adapter ligation.

Broader findings and caveats from the paper: Normalized Chao1 diversity was significantly lower in multiple sclerosis patients than controls, suggesting substantial peripheral T-cell clonal expansion. Direct clustering with F measure revealed strong co-clustering of samples prepared in the same batch, which led to a batch-effect correction. The control group was slightly older than the multiple sclerosis patient group. About 5 TRBV segments, including TRBV5-6, TRBV5-1 and TRBV20-1, were significantly more frequent in patients than controls.

The library was prepared using PCR. Sequencing instrument: Illumina HiSeq 2500. Unique molecular identifiers were incorporated into TCR beta cDNA libraries to reduce PCR and sequencing biases. Some 500,000 cDNA molecules were obtained per 1 to 10 million input T cells, so each molecule approximated one T cell. The patient libraries were prepared and sequenced using the same protocol as the earlier healthy control dataset. Within a given batch, samples were prepared together, multiplexed and sequenced on the same HiSeq lane. On the study's bioinformatics: MIGEC handled the raw barcoded reads, throwing out single-read molecular identifier groups before consensus assembly and CDR3 extraction. VDJtools was used for post-analysis of the clonotype tables, and diversity was normalized by down-sampling every dataset to the size of the smallest sample. In repertoire overlap clustering, CDR3 amino acid sequences, but not nucleotide sequences, were matched to correct batch-related cross-sample contamination. The raw public data were reprocessed by TCRdb itself: fastp quality trimming at Q25, MiXCR clonotype calling, in-frame beta chains only. Each CDR3 protein gets just one entry, which takes the most common genes and DNA from the rows behind it. What appears here as the V and J calls and clone size reflects TCRdb's work, not the paper's. A total of approximately 350,000 distinct CDR3 sequences appear in this sample, 30% to 45% of them only once. The ten largest clones capture around 15% of the sample.

V gives up 2 bases and J gives up 7 bases, and the segment between their germline ends measures 15 bases. Inclusive of the bounding cysteine and phenylalanine, the CDR3 is 15 residues long. Only the CDR3 DNA stays, 45 bases, in frame from base 1. The germline V gene provides CDR1 SNHLY and CDR2 FYNNEI. The table lists this clonotype with a few counts. Its antigen is not yet known. No much larger clonotype is one base removed from it; base qualities were not supplied. TCR beta repertoires were profiled from peripheral blood of approximately 13 young patients with multiple sclerosis to demonstrate the VDJtools post-analysis software. The multiple sclerosis patients were children and adolescents ranging in age from about 6 to 16 years.

The V and J segments used are TRBV2 and TRBJ2-1; the D gene is perhaps TRBD1, from 5 matching bases. The TCR comes from a girl aged 5-17 years with multiple sclerosis. The sample was blood. The nucleotide sequence reads as follows: TGTGCCAGCAGTGAAAGGTTGGGGCAGGTTAATGAGCAGTTCTTC. Its translation is CASSERLGQVNEQFF.